These 29 T cell receptor beta chains were all obtained from the same sample, sequenced in a study of T cell repertoires in cytomegalovirus infection. A single record per CDR3 protein comes from TCRdb applying MiXCR to the reads. Here the sample spans just under 550,000 distinct CDR3 sequences, around 27% being singletons. The material sequenced was PBMCs. Receptor source: a human donor in good health (CMV status not recorded). Some clones in this sample may be carry-over from other donors' samples.

The V and J genes are TRBV10-3 and TRBJ2-1; 7 bases fit TRBD2. The trim removed 8 bases at V and 0 bases at J, leaving 7 bases unmatched. The CDR3 totals 15 residues. From germline, CDR1 is ENHRY and CDR2 SYGVKD. The CDR3: CAIGGGESSYNEQFF. DNA of the CDR3: TGTGCCATCGGGGGGGGGGAAAGCTCCTACAATGAGCAGTTCTTC.

This clonotype was observed a few times. The rearrangement links TRBV24-1 to TRBJ2-7; D gene ambiguous. The CDR3 extends over 13 amino acids. Deletions cut 0 bases from V and 5 bases from J, with 7 bases between. The germline CDR1 and CDR2 sequences are KGHDR and SFDVKD. Written as DNA, the CDR3 is TGTGCCACCAGTGATTTGTCGGTAAACGAGCAGTACGTC. Its protein is CATSDLSVNEQYV.

This clonotype came up a few times. The chain couples TRBV6-1 to TRBJ2-7; 8 bases are a match to TRBD1. Germline V gene data show CDR1 as MNHNS and CDR2 as SASEGT. V lost 6 bases and J lost 2; bases outside the gene matches: 9. This CDR3 is built from 15 residues. CDR3 nucleotides: TGTGCCAGCAGCAGGACAGGGAGGTTTGCCTACGAGCAGTACTTC. Its translation: CASSRTGRFAYEQYF.

The genes are TRBV4-1 and TRBJ2-4; the D is unclear. The V gene's germline CDR1 is MGHRA and CDR2 YSYEKL. V lost 1 base and J 0 bases, leaving 25 bases between the germline ends. CDR3 length: 21 amino acids. The CDR3 DNA reads as TGCGCCAGCAGCCAAGGCCCCCAGTGGGGTAATGTTTTTCTAGCCAAAAACATTCAGTACTTC. Its translation is CASSQGPQWGNVFLAKNIQYF.

The chain combines TRBV12-3 or TRBV12-4 with TRBJ1-5, with D unclear. The CDR3 is made up of 16 amino acids. Trimming cost V 2 bases and J 2 bases, with 13 bases left between them. DNA for the CDR3: TGTGCCAGCAGTTTATACGGCGGTCGTCGCAATCAGCCCCAGCATTTT. Its protein is CASSLYGGRRNQPQHF.

This clonotype showed up just a few times. V usage is TRBV4-3 and J usage is TRBJ2-5, with 10 bases aligning to TRBD2. This CDR3 contains 16 residues. Looked up from germline, CDR1 is LGHNA and CDR2 is YSLEER. J was trimmed by 7 bases and V by 0 bases; bases with no gene match: 8. CDR3 sequence: CASSQDWASGSGTQYF. CDR3 coding DNA: TGCGCCAGCAGCCAAGATTGGGCTAGCGGGAGTGGGACCCAGTACTTC.

The chain joins TRBV7-2 to TRBJ2-1; D is perhaps TRBD1 (5 bases). Germline-derived CDR1 and CDR2 are SGHTA and FQGNSA. Between the trimmed V and J ends, which lost 5 bases and 5 bases, there was a span of 16 bases. CDR3 length: 15 residues. DNA for the CDR3: TGTGCCAGCAGCCAGGTGGTTTCCAGGGACAATGAGCAGTTCTTC. Amino acid sequence: CASSQVVSRDNEQFF.

The V and J genes are TRBV19 and TRBJ1-2; 10 nucleotides agree with TRBD1. Germline V gene data show CDR1 as LNHDA and CDR2 as SQIVND (reference sequence). The CDR3 contains 15 residues. V trimming: 7 bases; J trimming: 6 bases; junction bases outside the gene matches: 11. The CDR3 reads CASTTNPGQGNGYTF. The CDR3 DNA reads TGTGCCAGTACCACTAACCCGGGACAGGGGAATGGCTACACCTTC.

The chain uses TRBV15 and TRBJ2-1, with 10 bases aligning to TRBD1. This CDR3 has 14 residues. With 0 bases clipped from V and 10 bases from J, the junction kept 3 bases outside the gene matches. Germline-derived CDR1 and CDR2 are LNHNV and YYDKDF (reference sequence). The DNA of the CDR3 is TGTGCCACCAGCAGAGACTGGACAGGGGGGGAGCAGTTCTTC. Protein sequence: CATSRDWTGGEQFF.

This clonotype came up a few times. The chain combines TRBV27 with TRBJ1-3; no clear D gene. This CDR3 region has 15 residues. V was cut by 5 bases and J by 2 bases, with 13 bases left in between. The germline V gene has CDR1 MNHEY and CDR2 SMNVEV (reference sequence). This CDR3 reads CASSPLGGPGNTIYF. In nucleotides, the CDR3 is TGTGCCAGCAGTCCCCTTGGAGGTCCTGGAAACACCATATATTTT.

The CDR3 reads CAISEGTRDQPQHF. CDR3 nucleotides: TGTGCCATCAGTGAGGGGACCAGGGATCAGCCCCAGCATTTT. The rearrangement uses TRBV10-3 and TRBJ1-5; weak D call: TRBD1 (5 bases). Germline lookup yields CDR1 ENHRY and CDR2 SYGVKD. The CDR3 covers 14 residues. V gave up 2 bases and J gave up 5 bases, with 10 bases separating them.

This clonotype was observed many times. The chain uses TRBV7-2 and TRBJ2-1, with D unclear. From germline, CDR1 is SGHTA and CDR2 FQGNSA. This CDR3 comprises 13 residues. V shed 5 bases and J shed 6 bases, with 11 bases lying between them. The CDR3 DNA sequence: TGTGCCAGCAGCGCCCTTAGGAGCAATGAGCAGTTCTTC. Encoded protein: CASSALRSNEQFF.

J is TRBJ2-1 and V is TRBV19, with a weak D call TRBD2 (5 bases). Trimming cost V 6 bases and J 2 bases, with 11 bases left between them. Germline lookup yields CDR1 LNHDA and CDR2 SQIVND (reference sequence). CDR3 length equals 14 residues. This CDR3 is CASREGRAYNEQFF. CDR3 sequence (DNA): TGTGCCAGTAGGGAAGGGAGAGCCTACAATGAGCAGTTCTTC.

The chain employs TRBV7-8 and TRBJ2-3; TRBD2 matches at 7 bases. Germline V gives CDR1 SGHVS, CDR2 FQNEAQ. V dropped 1 base and J dropped 6; count of bases not matched to a gene: 10. The CDR3 has 16 amino acids. CDR3 bases: TGTGCCAGCAGCTTAGGTGCTAGCGGAGTACGGGATACGCAGTATTTT. Translation gives CASSLGASGVRDTQYF.

The chain recombines TRBV6-2 or TRBV6-3 with TRBJ2-7; TRBD1 matches 9 bases. Germline trimming cut 5 bases from V and 5 bases from J; bases unmatched to any gene: 13. This CDR3 contains 16 residues. Germline assignment: CDR1 MNHEY and CDR2 SVGEGT. The CDR3 region is CASSKRWGQGVHEQYF. CDR3 sequence (DNA): TGTGCCAGCAGTAAGCGATGGGGACAGGGCGTCCACGAGCAGTACTTC.

V usage is TRBV7-9 and J usage is TRBJ2-1, with 7 bases identical to TRBD2. Germline CDR1 SEHNR, CDR2 FQNEAQ (reference sequence). The CDR3 is 13 residues long. The J segment lost 6 bases and the V segment lost 6 bases, leaving 5 bases of the junction unmatched. CDR3 in amino acids: CASRLGRANEQFF. The CDR3, as DNA: TGTGCCAGCAGATTGGGGAGGGCCAATGAGCAGTTCTTC. Together with reference TRBV7-9 and TRBJ2-1, the CDR3 gives the full variable domain: DTGVSQNPRHKITKRGQNVTFRCDPISEHNRLYWYRQTLGQGPEFLTYFQNEAQLEKSRLLSDRFSAERPKGSFSTLEIQRTEQGDSAMYLCASRLGRANEQFFGPGTRLTVL.

The table lists this clonotype with many counts. J is TRBJ2-1 and V is TRBV7-6; D gene ambiguous. Looked up from germline, CDR1 is SGHVS and CDR2 is FNYEAQ. The CDR3 has 15 residues. The V and J ends lost 5 bases and 5 bases respectively, with 16 bases between them. The CDR3 spells CASSPGPYTNNEQFF. The DNA of the CDR3 is TGTGCCAGCAGCCCCGGACCTTATACAAACAATGAGCAGTTCTTC.

J is TRBJ1-1 and V is TRBV4-3, with D unclear. Germline V gene sequence: CDR1 LGHNA, CDR2 YSLEER. The V end lost 0 bases, the J end lost 1 base, and 6 bases lay between the germline ends. CDR3 length: 14 residues. The CDR3 nucleotides read TGCGCCAGCAGCCAAGATCCAGAGAACACTGAAGCTTTCTTT. Its translation is CASSQDPENTEAFF.

There are many counts of this clonotype. The chain has TRBV7-8 and TRBJ2-7; 11 nucleotides agree with TRBD2. J gave up 1 base and V 7 bases, and 6 bases lay outside the gene matches. The germline V gene encodes CDR1 SGHVS and CDR2 FQNEAQ. CDR3 length equals 15 residues. CDR3 region: CASTALAGGSYEQYF. CDR3 coding DNA: TGTGCCAGCACCGCGTTAGCGGGAGGGTCCTACGAGCAGTACTTC.

The sample holds a few counts of this clonotype. The chain links TRBV28 to TRBJ1-1; 8 bases map to TRBD1. Germline V lookup: CDR1 MDHEN, CDR2 SYDVKM. The V and J ends lost 4 bases and 0 bases, in that order; junction bases with no gene match: 22. The CDR3 is 21 amino acids. The DNA for the CDR3 is TGTGCCAGCAGTTCGAGCCACGCAAACCGGGACAGGAGAGCCATGAACACTGAAGCTTTCTTT. It is translated as CASSSSHANRDRRAMNTEAFF.

V is TRBV10-3 and J is TRBJ2-7; 12 nucleotides align to TRBD2. V shed 8 bases and J 0 bases; nucleotides not matched to a gene: 5. The CDR3 spans 15 residues. Germline CDR1 and CDR2: ENHRY and SYGVKD. The DNA for the CDR3 is TGTGCCATCGGAGGGACTAGCGGGTTCTCCTACGAGCAGTACTTC. Protein sequence: CAIGGTSGFSYEQYF.

The chain links TRBV6-1 to TRBJ1-2; the D is unclear. The germline V gene encodes CDR1 MNHNS and CDR2 SASEGT. The CDR3 sequence is 13 residues long. Trimming took off 10 bases at V and 2 bases at J, with 14 bases between the two ends. The DNA for the CDR3 is TGTGCCACCCCCGGAAGATTCAACTATGGCTACACCTTC. As protein: CATPGRFNYGYTF.

This clonotype has a count of ten or more. V usage is TRBV7-2 and J usage is TRBJ1-1; TRBD1 aligns across 8 bases. Germline V gives CDR1 SGHTA, CDR2 FQGNSA. V lost 4 bases to trimming and J lost 1 base; unmatched junction nucleotides: 5. The CDR3 is 15 residues long. The CDR3 sequence is CASSSTGVRNTEAFF. The CDR3 coding sequence is TGTGCCAGCAGCTCGACAGGGGTAAGGAACACTGAAGCTTTCTTT. Based on the CDR3 plus reference TRBV7-2 and TRBJ1-1, the full variable domain is GAGVSQSPSNKVTEKGKDVELRCDPISGHTALYWYRQSLGQGLEFLIYFQGNSAPDKSGLPSDRFSAERTGGSVSTLTIQRTQQEDSAVYLCASSSTGVRNTEAFFGQGTRLTVV.

The chain couples TRBV7-9 to TRBJ1-1; D not resolved. Germline V CDR1 and CDR2: SEHNR, FQNEAQ (reference sequence). The CDR3 is 11 amino acids. V was cut by 5 bases and J by 12 bases, with 13 bases left in between. CDR3 DNA sequence: TGTGCCAGCAGCCCGAGGATCAGTACTTTCTTT. Encoded protein: CASSPRISTFF. Full variable domain (outside the CDR3, taken from reference TRBV7-9 and TRBJ1-1): DTGVSQNPRHKITKRGQNVTFRCDPISEHNRLYWYRQTLGQGPEFLTYFQNEAQLEKSRLLSDRFSAERPKGSFSTLEIQRTEQGDSAMYLCASSPRISTFFGQGTRLTVV.

This clonotype was recorded a few times. V gene TRBV7-9 combines with J gene TRBJ2-1; 7 positions agree with TRBD2. This CDR3 has 12 residues. Germline values: CDR1 SEHNR, CDR2 FQNEAQ (reference sequence). V lost 7 bases to trimming and J lost 8 bases; unmatched junction nucleotides: 5. CDR3 protein: CASKLATYEQFF. As DNA, the CDR3 is TGTGCCAGCAAACTAGCGACGTATGAGCAGTTCTTC.

The chain combines TRBV12-3 or TRBV12-4 with TRBJ2-7; tentative D call: TRBD2 (6 bases). This CDR3 is 13 amino acids long. Trimming took off 2 bases at V and 6 bases at J, with 11 bases between the two ends. CDR3 coding DNA: TGTGCCAGCAGTTTACAGGAAGCGGGCGAGCAGTACTTC. Translation gives CASSLQEAGEQYF.

This chain uses TRBV12-3 or TRBV12-4 with TRBJ2-7; weak D call: TRBD2 (5 bases). The CDR3 is 14 amino acids. The ends were cut back, 9 bases at V and 7 bases at J, with 22 bases in the middle. The chain's CDR3 is CASFKAGQKQEQYV. The CDR3 DNA sequence: TGTGCCAGTTTTAAGGCGGGCCAAAAGCAAGAGCAGTACGTC.

The chain couples TRBV12-3 or TRBV12-4 to TRBJ2-5; a possible D gene is TRBD2 (5 bases). Trimming stripped 5 bases from V and 3 bases from J, with 13 bases between. The CDR3 extends over 14 amino acids. The CDR3 spells CASSRGLGEETQYF. DNA for the CDR3: TGTGCCAGCAGTCGCGGGCTCGGAGAAGAGACCCAGTACTTC.

This clonotype was counted many times. The rearrangement uses TRBV7-6 and TRBJ2-1, with D tentatively TRBD2 (5 bases). V lost 3 bases and J 0 bases, leaving 12 bases between the germline ends. The CDR3 covers 16 residues. Germline assignment: CDR1 SGHVS and CDR2 FNYEAQ. The CDR3 sequence: CASSFKTMSSYNEQFF. The CDR3 region has the DNA TGTGCCAGCAGCTTCAAGACTATGAGCTCCTACAATGAGCAGTTCTTC.